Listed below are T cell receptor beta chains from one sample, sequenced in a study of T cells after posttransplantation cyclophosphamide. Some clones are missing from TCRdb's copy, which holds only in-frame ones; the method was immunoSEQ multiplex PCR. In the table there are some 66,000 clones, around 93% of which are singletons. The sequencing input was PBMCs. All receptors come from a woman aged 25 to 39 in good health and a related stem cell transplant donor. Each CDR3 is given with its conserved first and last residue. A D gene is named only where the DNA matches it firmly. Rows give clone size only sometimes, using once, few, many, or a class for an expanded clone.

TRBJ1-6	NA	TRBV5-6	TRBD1	CASSLRTGGAGNSPLHF	TGTGCCAGCAGCTTGCGGACAGGGGGCGCGGGGAATTCACCCCTCCACTTT
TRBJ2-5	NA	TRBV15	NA	CATSRGTDPQETQYF	TGTGCCACCAGCAGGGGAACAGATCCACAAGAGACCCAGTACTTC
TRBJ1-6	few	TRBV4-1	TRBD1	CASSQLGQGVRSPLHF	TGCGCCAGCAGCCAACTAGGACAGGGGGTACGTTCACCCCTCCACTTT
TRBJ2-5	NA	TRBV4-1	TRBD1	CASSGTVEETQYF	TGCGCCAGCAGCGGGACAGTAGAAGAGACCCAGTACTTC
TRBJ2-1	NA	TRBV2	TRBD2	CASQGLAGGPYNEQFF	TGTGCCAGCCAAGGACTAGCGGGAGGCCCCTACAATGAGCAGTTCTTC
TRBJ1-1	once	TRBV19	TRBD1	CASRKTRQGAPNTEAFF	TGTGCCAGTAGGAAAACTAGACAGGGGGCGCCGAACACTGAAGCTTTCTTT
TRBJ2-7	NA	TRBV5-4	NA	CASSLKSSYEQYF	TGTGCCAGCAGCTTGAAGAGTTCCTACGAGCAGTACTTC
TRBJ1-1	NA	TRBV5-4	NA	CASSFSRTEAFF	TGTGCCAGCAGCTTTTCCCGCACTGAAGCTTTCTTT
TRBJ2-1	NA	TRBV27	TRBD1	CASSLLGTGGEQFF	TGTGCCAGCAGTTTACTCGGGACAGGGGGGGAACAGTTCTTC
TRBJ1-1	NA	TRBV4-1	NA	CASSQGQMNTEAFF	TGCGCCAGCAGCCAAGGACAGATGAACACTGAAGCTTTCTTT
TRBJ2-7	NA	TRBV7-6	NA	CASSPNSYEQYF	TGTGCCAGCAGCCCTAACTCCTACGAGCAGTACTTC
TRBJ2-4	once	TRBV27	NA	CASSLVVGKAKNIQYF	TGTGCCAGCAGCCTCGTCGTCGGAAAGGCCAAAAACATTCAGTACTTC
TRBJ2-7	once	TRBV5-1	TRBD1	CASGLDRLYEQYF	TGCGCCAGCGGATTGGACAGGTTGTACGAGCAGTACTTC
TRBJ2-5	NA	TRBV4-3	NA	CASSQEFQPQETQYF	TGCGCCAGCAGCCAAGAGTTCCAGCCCCAAGAGACCCAGTACTTC
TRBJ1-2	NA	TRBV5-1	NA	CASSLGDKSIHGYTF	TGCGCCAGCAGCTTAGGGGACAAAAGTATCCATGGCTACACCTTC
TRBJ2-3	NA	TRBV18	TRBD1	CASSKGQAATSTDTQYF	TGTGCCAGCTCAAAGGGACAGGCGGCCACTAGCACAGATACGCAGTATTTT
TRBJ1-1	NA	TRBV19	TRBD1	CASSTPNRGNTEAFF	TGTGCCAGTAGTACTCCCAACAGGGGGAACACTGAAGCTTTCTTT
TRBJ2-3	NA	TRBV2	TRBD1	CASRDRGNSDTQYF	TGTGCCAGCAGAGACAGGGGGAACTCAGATACGCAGTATTTT
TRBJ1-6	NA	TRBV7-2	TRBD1	CASSSRTGRSLHF	TGTGCCAGCAGCTCCCGGACAGGGAGGTCCCTCCACTTT
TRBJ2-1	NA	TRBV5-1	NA	CASQAGGESPYNEQFF	TGCGCCAGCCAAGCAGGGGGGGAAAGCCCCTACAATGAGCAGTTCTTC
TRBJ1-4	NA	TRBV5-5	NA	CASSRRVAGEGEKLFF	TGTGCCAGCAGCCGCAGGGTGGCAGGGGAGGGAGAAAAACTGTTTTTT
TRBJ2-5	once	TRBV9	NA	CASSVASSQETQYF	TGTGCCAGCAGCGTAGCGAGCTCCCAAGAGACCCAGTACTTC
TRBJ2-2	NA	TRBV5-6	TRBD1	CASSLSTGVNTGELFF	TGTGCCAGCAGCTTGAGCACAGGGGTGAACACCGGGGAGCTGTTTTTT
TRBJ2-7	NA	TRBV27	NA	CASSWGVPRYEQYF	TGTGCCAGCAGTTGGGGCGTTCCACGATACGAGCAGTACTTC
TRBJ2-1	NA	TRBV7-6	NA	CASSTRTASSYNEQFF	TGTGCCAGCAGCACCCGGACAGCTAGCTCCTACAATGAGCAGTTCTTC
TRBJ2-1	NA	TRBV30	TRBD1	CAWRTGPGSNEQFF	TGTGCCTGGAGGACAGGGCCGGGTTCCAATGAGCAGTTCTTC
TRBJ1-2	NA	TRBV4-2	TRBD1	CASSQDPDRGSDGYTF	TGTGCCAGCAGCCAAGATCCCGACAGGGGATCAGATGGCTACACCTTC
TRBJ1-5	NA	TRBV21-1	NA	CASSKSPTIDRGEGPRNQPQHF	TGTGCCAGCAGCAAAAGCCCGACTATTGACAGGGGTGAGGGACCTAGGAATCAGCCCCAGCATTTT
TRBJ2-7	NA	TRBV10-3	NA	CAISETFRTFSYEQYF	TGTGCCATCAGTGAGACCTTCAGGACATTCTCCTACGAGCAGTACTTC
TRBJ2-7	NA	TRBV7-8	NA	CASSLGAVYEQYF	TGTGCCAGCAGCTTAGGGGCCGTCTACGAGCAGTACTTC
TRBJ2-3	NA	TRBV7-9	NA	CASSFLDTQYF	TGTGCCAGCAGCTTCCTAGATACGCAGTATTTT
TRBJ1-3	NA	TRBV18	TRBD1	CASSPLQGQVFSGNTIYF	TGTGCCAGCTCACCACTCCAGGGACAGGTGTTCTCTGGAAACACCATATATTTT
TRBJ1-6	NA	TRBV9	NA	CASSVDAVNSPLHF	TGTGCCAGCAGCGTAGACGCGGTAAATTCACCCCTCCACTTT